The rows below give T cell receptor beta chains drawn from one sample of a study of T cell repertoires in cytomegalovirus infection. TCRdb re-called the reads through MiXCR, storing one row per CDR3 protein. In the table there are almost 500,000 distinct CDR3 sequences, over 9% of which are singletons. Sequencing was done on a sample of PBMCs. These receptor sequences come from a human donor in good health (CMV status not recorded). Some clones in this sample may be carry-over from other donors' samples. Each CDR3 is given with its conserved first and last residue. A D gene is named only where the DNA matches it firmly. For some rows the clone size is stated as once, few or many, or as a class when expanded; others skip it.

NA	many	TRBV27	TRBJ2-3	CASSLVRSDTQYF	TGTGCCAGCAGTTTAGTACGTTCAGATACGCAGTATTTT
NA	NA	TRBV14	TRBJ1-2	CASSQERNGGTYGYTF	TGTGCCAGCAGCCAAGAACGAAACGGGGGGACCTATGGCTACACCTTC
NA	many	TRBV5-4	TRBJ2-1	CASRKLGEQFF	TGTGCCAGCAGGAAACTAGGGGAGCAGTTCTTC
NA	many	TRBV28	TRBJ1-4	CASSPVLGPNEKLFF	TGTGCCAGCAGTCCCGTTCTGGGACCTAATGAAAAACTGTTTTTT
NA	few	TRBV27	TRBJ1-6	CASSLQGVPPLHF	TGTGCCAGCAGTTTGCAGGGCGTTCCGCCCCTCCACTTT
NA	once	TRBV30	TRBJ2-7	CAWSLQGPRTYEQYF	TGTGCCTGGAGTCTACAGGGCCCGAGGACCTACGAGCAGTACTTC
TRBD1	NA	TRBV11-3	TRBJ2-3	CASTTDRADCTDTQYF	TGTGCCAGCACCACTGACAGGGCCGACTGCACAGATACGCAGTATTTT
NA	few	TRBV29-1	TRBJ2-3	CTHPPGTDPTDTQYF	TGCACCCACCCGCCTGGTACAGACCCCACAGATACGCAGTATTTT
NA	many	TRBV5-1	TRBJ1-2	CASSLAGARGYTF	TGCGCCAGCAGCTTGGCCGGGGCGAGGGGCTACACCTTC
TRBD2	many	TRBV20-1	TRBJ2-2	CSAIHGGGRAGELFF	TGCAGTGCTATACACGGGGGGGGGCGCGCCGGGGAGCTGTTTTTT